This TCR beta chain was obtained from a study of blood T cells in healthy people across ages. Regarding the study as a whole: Age brought a roughly linear fall in TCR beta diversity measured per million T cells. Underestimates were what the diversity estimates from one million T cells were considered to be.

A second PCR of roughly 7 to 11 cycles used a sample-barcoded 5' primer and a J-beta primer mix. TCRdb itself ran the 5' RACE reads through MiXCR, one entry per CDR3 protein. This table has 2 million or so distinct CDR3 sequences, 49% appearing once. This clonotype occurred a few times. Its antigen is undetermined. The source material was blood. This TCR was recovered from a middle-aged woman in good health.

This chain's CDR3 is CAISDRSPYEQYF. CDR3 in DNA: TGTGCCATCAGTGACAGATCTCCCTACGAGCAGTACTTC. V is TRBV10-3 and J is TRBJ2-7; no clear D gene. The CDR3 loop spans 13 amino acids. Germline CDR1 is ENHRY and CDR2 is SYGVKD. Trimming stripped 3 bases from V and 2 bases from J, with 8 bases between.